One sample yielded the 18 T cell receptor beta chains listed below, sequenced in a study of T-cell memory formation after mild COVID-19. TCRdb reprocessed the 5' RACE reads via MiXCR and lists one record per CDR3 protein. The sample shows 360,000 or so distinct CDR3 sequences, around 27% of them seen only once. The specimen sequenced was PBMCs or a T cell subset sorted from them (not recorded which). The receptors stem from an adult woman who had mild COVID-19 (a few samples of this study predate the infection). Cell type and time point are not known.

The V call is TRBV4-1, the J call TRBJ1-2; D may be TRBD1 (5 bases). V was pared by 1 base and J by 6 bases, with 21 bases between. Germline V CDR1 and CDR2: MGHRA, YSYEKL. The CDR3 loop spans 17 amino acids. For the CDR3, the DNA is TGCGCCAGCAGCCAAGGCCCCATCGGGACGGGGAGCGATGGCTACACCTTC. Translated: CASSQGPIGTGSDGYTF.

CDR3 loop: CASRLNGYTQYF. The CDR3 bases are TGTGCCAGCAGATTGAATGGATATACGCAGTATTTT. J is TRBJ2-3 and V is TRBV28; unclear D gene. Trimming cost V 6 bases and J 7 bases, with 11 bases left between them. Germline CDR1 is MDHEN and CDR2 is SYDVKM. CDR3 length equals 12 residues.

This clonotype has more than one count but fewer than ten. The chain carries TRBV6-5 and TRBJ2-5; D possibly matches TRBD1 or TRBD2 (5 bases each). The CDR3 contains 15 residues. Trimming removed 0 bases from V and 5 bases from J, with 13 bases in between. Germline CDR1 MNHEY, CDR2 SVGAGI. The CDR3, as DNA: TGTGCCAGCAGTTACTCGGGACGGATAAGGGAGACCCAGTACTTC. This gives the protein CASSYSGRIRETQYF.

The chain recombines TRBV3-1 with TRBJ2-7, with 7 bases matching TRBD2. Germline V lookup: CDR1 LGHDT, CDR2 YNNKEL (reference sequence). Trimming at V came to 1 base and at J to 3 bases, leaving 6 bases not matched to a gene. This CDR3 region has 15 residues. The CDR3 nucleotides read TGTGCCAGCAGCCAAGTGTCTAGCGGAGACTACGAGCAGTACTTC. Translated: CASSQVSSGDYEQYF.

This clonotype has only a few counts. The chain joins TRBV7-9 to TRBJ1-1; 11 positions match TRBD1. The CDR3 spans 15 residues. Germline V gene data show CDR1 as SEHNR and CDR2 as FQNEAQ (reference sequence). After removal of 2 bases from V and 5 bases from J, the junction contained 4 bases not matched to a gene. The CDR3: CASSLFGTGGTEAFF. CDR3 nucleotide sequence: TGTGCCAGCAGCTTATTTGGGACAGGGGGGACTGAAGCTTTCTTT. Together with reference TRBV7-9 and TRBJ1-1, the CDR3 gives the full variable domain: DTGVSQNPRHKITKRGQNVTFRCDPISEHNRLYWYRQTLGQGPEFLTYFQNEAQLEKSRLLSDRFSAERPKGSFSTLEIQRTEQGDSAMYLCASSLFGTGGTEAFFGQGTRLTVV.

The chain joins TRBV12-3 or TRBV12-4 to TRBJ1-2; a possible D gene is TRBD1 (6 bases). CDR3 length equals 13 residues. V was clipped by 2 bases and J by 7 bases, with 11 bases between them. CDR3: CASSLRAGAGYTF. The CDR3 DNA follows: TGTGCCAGCAGTTTAAGGGCAGGGGCTGGCTACACCTTC.

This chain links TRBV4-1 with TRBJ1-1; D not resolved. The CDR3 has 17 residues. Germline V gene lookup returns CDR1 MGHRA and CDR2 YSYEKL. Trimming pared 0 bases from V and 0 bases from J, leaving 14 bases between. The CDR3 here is CASSQDTRGGLNTEAFF. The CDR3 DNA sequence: TGCGCCAGCAGCCAAGATACTCGTGGTGGATTGAACACTGAAGCTTTCTTT.

The CDR3 sequence: CASRTPGPPTPFF. CDR3 DNA sequence: TGTGCCAGCAGAACACCGGGACCCCCCACTCCGTTCTTC. This chain joins TRBV6-2 or TRBV6-3 and TRBJ2-1; D is perhaps TRBD1 or TRBD2 (5 bases each). The CDR3 spans 13 residues. The ends were cut back, 6 bases at V and 15 bases at J, with 21 bases in the middle. In germline, CDR1 is MNHEY, CDR2 SVGEGT.

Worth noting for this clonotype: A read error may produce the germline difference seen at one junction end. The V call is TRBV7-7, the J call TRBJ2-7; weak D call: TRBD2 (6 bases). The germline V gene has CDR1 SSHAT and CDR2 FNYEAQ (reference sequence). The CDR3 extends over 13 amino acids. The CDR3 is CASSLEEGYEQYF. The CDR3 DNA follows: TGTGCTAGCAGCTTAGAGGAGGGGTACGAGCAGTACTTC.

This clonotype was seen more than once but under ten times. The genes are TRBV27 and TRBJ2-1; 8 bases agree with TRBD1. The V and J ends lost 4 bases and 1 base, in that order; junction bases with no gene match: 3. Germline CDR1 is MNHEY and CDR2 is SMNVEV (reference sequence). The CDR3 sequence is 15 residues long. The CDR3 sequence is CASSWTGTSYNEQFF. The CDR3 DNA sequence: TGTGCCAGCAGTTGGACAGGGACGTCCTACAATGAGCAGTTCTTC.

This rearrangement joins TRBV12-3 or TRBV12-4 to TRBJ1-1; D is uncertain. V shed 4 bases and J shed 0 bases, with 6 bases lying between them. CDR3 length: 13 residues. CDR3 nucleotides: TGTGCCAGCAGTTACCGTCTGAACACTGAAGCTTTCTTT. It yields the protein CASSYRLNTEAFF.

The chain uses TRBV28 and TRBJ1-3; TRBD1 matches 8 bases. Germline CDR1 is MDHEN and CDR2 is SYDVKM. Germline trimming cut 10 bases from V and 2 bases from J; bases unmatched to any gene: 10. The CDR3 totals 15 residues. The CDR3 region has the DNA TGTGCCACCTGTCCAGGGGGCTATGCTGGAAACACCATATATTTT. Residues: CATCPGGYAGNTIYF.

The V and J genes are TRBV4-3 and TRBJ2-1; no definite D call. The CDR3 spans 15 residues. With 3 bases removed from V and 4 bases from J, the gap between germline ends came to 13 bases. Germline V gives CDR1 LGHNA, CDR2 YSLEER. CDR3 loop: CASSHRWALYNEQFF. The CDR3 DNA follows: TGCGCCAGCAGCCATAGGTGGGCCCTTTACAATGAGCAGTTCTTC.

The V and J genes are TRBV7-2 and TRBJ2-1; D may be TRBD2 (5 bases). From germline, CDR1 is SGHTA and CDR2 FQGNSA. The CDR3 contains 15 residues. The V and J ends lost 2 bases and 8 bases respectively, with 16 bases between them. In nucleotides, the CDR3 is TGTGCCAGCAGCTTAATCGCGGGTTGGGAAGATGAGCAGTTCTTC. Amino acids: CASSLIAGWEDEQFF. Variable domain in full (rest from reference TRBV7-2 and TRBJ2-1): GAGVSQSPSNKVTEKGKDVELRCDPISGHTALYWYRQSLGQGLEFLIYFQGNSAPDKSGLPSDRFSAERTGGSVSTLTIQRTQQEDSAVYLCASSLIAGWEDEQFFGPGTRLTVL.

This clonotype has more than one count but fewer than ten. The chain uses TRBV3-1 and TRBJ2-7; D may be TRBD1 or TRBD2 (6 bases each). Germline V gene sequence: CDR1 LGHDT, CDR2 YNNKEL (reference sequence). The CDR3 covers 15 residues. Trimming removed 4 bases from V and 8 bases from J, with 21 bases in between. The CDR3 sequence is CASSPFGGDYAKQYF. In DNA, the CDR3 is TGTGCCAGCAGCCCATTCGGGGGCGATTACGCGAAGCAGTACTTC.

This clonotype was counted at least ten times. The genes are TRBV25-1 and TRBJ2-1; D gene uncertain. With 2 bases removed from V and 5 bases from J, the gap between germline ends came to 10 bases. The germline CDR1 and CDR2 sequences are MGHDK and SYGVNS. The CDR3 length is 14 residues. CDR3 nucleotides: TGTGCCAGCAGTGAAGGTTCAGATAACAATGAGCAGTTCTTC. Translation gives CASSEGSDNNEQFF.

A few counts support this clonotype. CDR3 region: CASSEVGYNSPLHF. CDR3 nucleotide sequence: TGTGCCAGCAGTGAAGTGGGATATAATTCACCCCTCCACTTT. V gene TRBV6-1 combines with J gene TRBJ1-6; D unresolved. CDR1 MNHNS and CDR2 SASEGT come from the germline V gene. The CDR3 has 14 amino acids. Trimming took off 1 base at V and 4 bases at J, with 5 bases between the two ends.

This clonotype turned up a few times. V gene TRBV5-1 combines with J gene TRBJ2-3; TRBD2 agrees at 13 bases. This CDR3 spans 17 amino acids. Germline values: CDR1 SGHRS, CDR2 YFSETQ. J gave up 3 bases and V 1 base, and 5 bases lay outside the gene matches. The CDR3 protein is CASSLPGLAGTTDTQYF. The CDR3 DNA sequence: TGCGCCAGCAGCTTGCCGGGACTAGCGGGGACGACAGATACGCAGTATTTT.